This T cell receptor beta chain came from a study of cytomegalovirus exposure and HLA in healthy donors. Regarding the study as a whole: As confirmed in vitro, three CMV-associated chains were specific for CMV antigens. A later analysis found first-cohort TCR clusters tended to co-occur in the approximately 120 validation repertoires.

Only in-frame clones appear in the TCRdb table, and some are missing; sequencing was by immunoSEQ multiplex PCR. The sample has 100,000 to 150,000 clones, nearly 90% seen once. In the case of this clone: Its specificity is not known.

The ends lost 5 bases at V and 7 bases at J; junction bases unmatched: 8. CDR1 is SGHTA, CDR2 FQGTGA, per germline. The CDR3 is 15 amino acids. The receptor was derived from a woman younger than 35 in good health and CMV-seronegative. The specimen was PBMCs. This chain uses TRBV7-3 with TRBJ1-4; 9 bases line up with TRBD1. CDR3 loop: CASSQTGGSGEKLFF. Here the CDR3 DNA reads TGTGCCAGCAGCCAAACAGGGGGCAGTGGTGAAAAACTGTTTTTT.